One sample yielded the 20 T cell receptor beta chains listed below, sequenced in a study of yellow fever vaccine responses in identical twins. MiXCR was run by TCRdb on the RT-PCR reads, yielding one entry per CDR3 protein. This repertoire shows thousands of distinct CDR3 sequences, 90% found once; its top ten account for over 1.5%. The material sequenced was T cells from blood (PBMCs), unsorted or a sorted subset (not recorded which), taken before or after yellow fever vaccination (not recorded which). The receptor set was obtained from a woman aged 18 to 35 who received the yellow fever vaccine.

This chain links TRBV11-3 with TRBJ2-4, with 8 bases matching TRBD1. The trim removed 4 bases at V and 9 bases at J, leaving 8 bases unmatched. This CDR3 spans 14 amino acids. Germline V lookup: CDR1 SGHNT, CDR2 YENEEA. In DNA, the CDR3 is TGTGCCAGCAGCTCCACGACAGGGGTCGGCATTCAGTACTTC. Translation gives CASSSTTGVGIQYF.

The rearrangement uses TRBV11-1 and TRBJ2-7; D is possibly TRBD1 (6 bases). The V and J ends lost 0 bases and 5 bases respectively, with 17 bases between them. The germline V gene has CDR1 SGHAT and CDR2 FQDESV (reference sequence). This CDR3 has 16 amino acids. This chain's CDR3 is CASSLATPGDSHEQYF. Written as DNA, the CDR3 is TGTGCCAGCAGCTTAGCGACGCCAGGGGATTCCCACGAGCAGTACTTC.

This chain connects TRBV2 to TRBJ2-7; D is unclear. CDR1 and CDR2 from the germline V gene are SNHLY and FYNNEI. This CDR3 has 12 amino acids. V lost 4 bases to trimming and J lost 9 bases, with 13 bases between them. The chain's CDR3 is CASSADNSGQYF. DNA for the CDR3: TGTGCCAGCAGTGCGGATAATTCCGGGCAGTACTTC.

This clonotype was seen a handful of times. The chain carries TRBV30 and TRBJ1-6, with unresolved D. V was pared by 6 bases and J by 6 bases, with 9 bases between. CDR3 length: 12 residues. Germline CDR1 and CDR2: GTSNPN and SVGIG (reference sequence). The CDR3 spells CACRRPNSPLHF. In DNA form, the CDR3 reads TGTGCCTGCCGACGGCCTAATTCACCCCTCCACTTT. The whole variable domain, filled in from reference TRBV30 and TRBJ1-6, reads SQTIHQWPATLVQPVGSPLSLECTVEGTSNPNLYWYRQAAGRGLQLLFYSVGIGQISSEVPQNLSASRPQDRQFILSSKKLLLSDSGFYLCACRRPNSPLHFGNGTRLTVT.

The gene calls are TRBV6-1 and TRBJ1-5; tentative D call: TRBD1 (6 bases). Trimming pared 5 bases from V and 7 bases from J, leaving 18 bases between. The germline gives CDR1 MNHNS, CDR2 SASEGT. This CDR3 has 15 residues. The CDR3 loop reads CASSQESQGPQPQHF. As DNA, the CDR3 is TGTGCCAGCAGTCAAGAATCACAGGGCCCCCAGCCCCAGCATTTT.

This sequence joins TRBV11-3 and TRBJ2-5; D call uncertain. Trimming left V 0 bases short and J 3 bases short, with 5 bases between. Germline assignment: CDR1 SGHNT and CDR2 YENEEA. The CDR3 has 13 residues. The CDR3 coding sequence is TGTGCCAGCAGCTTAGAAGGCAAAGAGACCCAGTACTTC. It codes for CASSLEGKETQYF.

This chain joins TRBV12-3 or TRBV12-4 and TRBJ2-5; D is possibly TRBD1 or TRBD2 (5 bases each). CDR3 size: 13 residues. With 3 bases removed from V and 5 bases from J, the gap between germline ends came to 10 bases. The CDR3 DNA reads TGTGCCAGCAGTTTGGGACGGTCTGAGACCCAGTACTTC. This translates into CASSLGRSETQYF.

The rearrangement links TRBV11-2 to TRBJ2-5; 12 bases are shared with TRBD2. Losses at the gene ends were 5 bases for V and 5 bases for J; bases not matched to a gene: 6. CDR3 length: 15 residues. Germline V gene lookup returns CDR1 SGHAT and CDR2 FQNNGV. CDR3: CASSPRTSGDETQYF. The CDR3 DNA sequence: TGTGCCAGCAGCCCCAGGACTAGCGGGGATGAGACCCAGTACTTC.

This clonotype has only a few counts. The rearrangement links TRBV15 to TRBJ1-1; D unresolved. Between the trimmed V and J ends, which lost 3 bases and 1 base, there was a span of 9 bases. The CDR3 is 14 amino acids. Germline V CDR1 and CDR2: LNHNV, YYDKDF (reference sequence). This chain's CDR3 is CATSSKSENTEAFF. CDR3 sequence (DNA): TGTGCCACCAGCAGTAAATCGGAGAACACTGAAGCTTTCTTT.

The genes are TRBV15 and TRBJ1-1; D might be TRBD1 (6 bases). The CDR3 contains 19 residues. V gave up 0 bases and J gave up 3 bases, with 23 bases separating them. The germline V gene has CDR1 LNHNV and CDR2 YYDKDF (reference sequence). The CDR3 nucleotides are TGTGCCACCAGCAGAGATCTGATGTTCGCGGGGGGCGGGTACACTGAAGCTTTCTTT. This encodes CATSRDLMFAGGGYTEAFF.

The chain links TRBV12-3 or TRBV12-4 to TRBJ2-3, with TRBD2 matching over 10 bases. The V segment lost 2 bases and the J segment 4 bases; nucleotides outside the gene matches: 3. CDR3 length: 15 residues. Here the CDR3 DNA reads TGTGCCAGCAGTTTAAGTCTAGCGGGAGCAGATACGCAGTATTTT. Translation gives CASSLSLAGADTQYF.

This chain connects TRBV2 to TRBJ1-5; 9 bases match TRBD1. With V trimmed by 7 bases and J by 5 bases, 6 bases remained unmatched. This CDR3 region has 14 residues. Germline V gene data show CDR1 as SNHLY and CDR2 as FYNNEI. The CDR3 DNA reads TGTGCCAGCAATTGGGACAGGGTCGATCAGCCCCAGCATTTT. It yields the protein CASNWDRVDQPQHF.

This clonotype was seen a few times. J is TRBJ2-1 and V is TRBV2, with D uncertain. The CDR3 runs 13 residues. The V and J ends lost 2 bases and 10 bases respectively, with 12 bases between them. Germline V gene data show CDR1 as SNHLY and CDR2 as FYNNEI. CDR3 DNA: TGTGCCAGCAGTGAAAACGGTTTTGGGGAGCAGTTCTTC. This encodes CASSENGFGEQFF.

The gene calls are TRBV10-3 and TRBJ1-1; D is perhaps TRBD1 (6 bases). There are 15 residues in the CDR3. Germline CDR1 reads ENHRY; CDR2 reads SYGVKD. The V gene lost 5 bases and the J gene lost 7 bases, with 20 bases spanning the gap. The DNA of the CDR3 is TGTGCCATCAGTCCGAAACACAGGGAGGCAGGTGAAGCTTTCTTT. Amino acids: CAISPKHREAGEAFF.

The chain is built from TRBV3-1 and TRBJ1-1, with D unresolved. V lost 3 bases and J 2 bases, leaving 1 base between the germline ends. CDR1 is LGHDT, CDR2 YNNKEL, per germline (reference sequence). This CDR3 spans 11 amino acids. The CDR3 DNA is TGTGCCAGCAGCCATAACACTGAAGCTTTCTTT. Its translation: CASSHNTEAFF.

V and J are TRBV4-2 and TRBJ2-7, with 9 bases fitting TRBD2. The length of the CDR3 is 14 residues. Losses at the gene ends were 2 bases for V and 4 bases for J; bases not matched to a gene: 3. Per the germline V gene, CDR1 is LGHNA and CDR2 is YNFKEQ. The chain's CDR3 is CASSQPSGAYEQYF. In DNA, the CDR3 is TGTGCCAGCAGCCAACCTAGCGGGGCATACGAGCAGTACTTC.

This chain joins TRBV10-1 and TRBJ1-5; D is perhaps TRBD1 (5 bases). V lost 6 bases and J lost 3, with 15 bases in between. The CDR3 length is 15 residues. CDR1 is WNHNN, CDR2 SYGVQD, per germline (reference sequence). Here the CDR3 reads CASRRRGRDNQPQHF. In nucleotides, the CDR3 is TGCGCCAGCAGAAGAAGGGGCAGAGACAATCAGCCCCAGCATTTT.

The CDR3 region has the DNA TGTGCCAGCAGTTTATCCCAAGCGGGAGGGCCTTCAGATACGCAGTATTTT. Encoded protein: CASSLSQAGGPSDTQYF. This chain uses TRBV27 with TRBJ2-3, with 10 positions matching TRBD2. The CDR3 has 17 residues. Losses at the gene ends were 0 bases for V and 4 bases for J; bases not matched to a gene: 7. Germline-derived CDR1 and CDR2 are MNHEY and SMNVEV (reference sequence).

V is TRBV20-1 and J is TRBJ1-6; D not resolved. In germline, CDR1 is DFQATT, CDR2 SNEGSKA (reference sequence). The CDR3 length is 13 residues. V dropped 7 bases and J dropped 5 bases, with 12 bases sitting between them. This chain's CDR3 is CSVPGFDNSPLHF. The DNA for the CDR3 is TGCAGTGTGCCCGGGTTTGATAATTCACCCCTCCACTTT.

The chain combines TRBV4-2 with TRBJ1-4; no clear D. From germline, CDR1 is LGHNA and CDR2 YNFKEQ. This CDR3 is 13 amino acids long. The ends were cut back, 0 bases at V and 11 bases at J, with 10 bases in the middle. The CDR3 is CASSQDLSGKLFF. In DNA, the CDR3 is TGTGCCAGCAGCCAAGATCTTTCTGGTAAACTGTTTTTT.